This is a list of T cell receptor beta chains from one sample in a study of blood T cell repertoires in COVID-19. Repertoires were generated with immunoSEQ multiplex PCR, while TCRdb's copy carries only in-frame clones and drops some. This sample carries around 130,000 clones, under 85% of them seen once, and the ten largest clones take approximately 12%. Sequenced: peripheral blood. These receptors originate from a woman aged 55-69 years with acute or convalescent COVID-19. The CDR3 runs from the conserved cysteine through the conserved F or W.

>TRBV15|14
CATSRGQGIPEQYF
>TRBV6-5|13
CASRQGSNQPQHF
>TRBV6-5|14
CASTTGGWTDTQYF
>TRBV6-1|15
CASSEASLPTREQYF
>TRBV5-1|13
CASSYGTGNGYTF
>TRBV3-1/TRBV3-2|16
CASSSWTSGGVGEQFF
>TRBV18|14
CASSSRTGGDEQFF
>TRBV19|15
CASSTGDSSNYGYTF
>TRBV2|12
CASSDEGYEQYF
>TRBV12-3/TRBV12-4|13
CASRRAGSNGYTF
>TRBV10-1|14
CASSVGQNTGELFF
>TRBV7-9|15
CASSSAGTANTEAFF
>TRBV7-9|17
CASRYGVWTASNQPQHF
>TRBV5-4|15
CASSVSGGADDTQYF
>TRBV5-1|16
CASSLAPTQANYGYTF
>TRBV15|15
CATTIPGQEYYGYTF
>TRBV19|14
CASSISGASGTQYF
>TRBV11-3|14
CASSSGLADPDLFF
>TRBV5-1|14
CASSLDTGEETQYF
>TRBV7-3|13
CASSSQGPAKAFF
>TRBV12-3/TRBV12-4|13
CASSDGSRYGYTF
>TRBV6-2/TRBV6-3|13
CASSFHMNTEAFF
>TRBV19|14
CASSKGQGDTEAFF
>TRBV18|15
CASSPRGVGTDTQYF
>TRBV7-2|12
CASSTSAETQYF
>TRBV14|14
CASSSGHSGNTIYF
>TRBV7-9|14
CASSLGGQGYGYTF
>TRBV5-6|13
CASSPAGGKTQYF
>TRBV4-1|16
CASSQVDRGVWDEQFF
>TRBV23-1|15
CASSPCIRSTDTQYF
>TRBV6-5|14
CASSPYGGGSEAFF
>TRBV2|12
CASVKGVGGYTF
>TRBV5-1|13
CASREDRLDGYTF
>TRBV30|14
CAWSVQGSNQPQHF
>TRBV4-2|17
CASSQGSETGGVETQYF
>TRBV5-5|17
CASSLAFGRSSYNEQFF
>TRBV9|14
CASSVEGARSPLHF
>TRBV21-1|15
CASSTRGSLQGGYTF
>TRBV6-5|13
CASRKFGHTEAFF
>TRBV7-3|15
CASSRQGATNSPLHF
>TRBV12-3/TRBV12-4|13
CASSRQENTEAFF
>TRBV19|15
CASSKYEVNTGELFF
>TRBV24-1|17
CATSDLGGGTGEETQYF
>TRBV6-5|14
CASTLKYPGSKLFF
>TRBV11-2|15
CASSRTGGKSEKLFF
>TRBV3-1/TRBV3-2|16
CASSQPQGAFNEKLFF